The 18 T cell receptor beta chains below were found in one sample sequenced in a study of blood T cells in healthy people across ages. With a J-beta primer mix and a sample-barcoded 5' primer, a second PCR ran about 7 to 11 cycles. MiXCR, run by TCRdb on the 5' RACE reads, gives a single entry per CDR3 protein. The sample lists approximately 800,000 distinct CDR3 sequences, 62% occurring once. Input material: blood. The receptors were gathered from a man aged 25 to 45 in good health.

A few counts support this clonotype. In nucleotides, the CDR3 is TGTGCCAGCAGCCCCGGGACTAGTTTCAATGAGCAGTTCTTC. It codes for CASSPGTSFNEQFF. The rearrangement joins TRBV11-2 to TRBJ2-1, with 8 bases that match TRBD2. CDR1 and CDR2 from the germline V gene are SGHAT and FQNNGV. The CDR3 sequence is 14 residues long. V lost 5 bases and J lost 6; bases outside the gene matches: 6.

The sample holds a few counts of this clonotype. The chain joins TRBV7-2 to TRBJ2-1; the D gene is possibly TRBD1 (6 bases). There are 14 residues in the CDR3. CDR1 is SGHTA, CDR2 FQGNSA, per germline. Between the trimmed V and J ends, which lost 5 bases and 4 bases, there was a span of 12 bases. The CDR3 sequence: CASSGGPAYNEQFF. CDR3 sequence (DNA): TGTGCCAGCAGCGGGGGCCCCGCTTACAATGAGCAGTTCTTC.

As for this clonotype: One junction end does not reproduce the germline sequence, and a read error may be involved. The chain has TRBV2 and TRBJ2-7; 7 positions match TRBD1. This CDR3 region has 15 residues. Germline CDR1 SNHLY, CDR2 FYNNEI. CDR3 DNA sequence: TGTGCCTGCAGTGAAAGGACAGGTAGGAGGTACGAGCAGTACTTC. Its translation is CACSERTGRRYEQYF. Together with reference TRBV2 and TRBJ2-7, the CDR3 gives the full variable domain: EPEVTQTPSHQVTQMGQEVILRCVPISNHLYFYWYRQILGQKVEFLVSFYNNEISEKSEIFDDQFSVERPDGSNFTLKIRSTKLEDSAMYFCACSERTGRRYEQYFGPGTRLTVT.

V gene TRBV20-1 combines with J gene TRBJ2-5, with D perhaps TRBD1 (6 bases). V lost 4 bases to trimming and J lost 6 bases, with 12 bases between them. CDR3 size: 12 residues. CDR1 and CDR2 from the germline V gene are DFQATT and SNEGSKA (reference sequence). This CDR3 reads CSAITGMQTQYF. CDR3 DNA: TGCAGTGCTATAACAGGGATGCAGACCCAGTACTTC.

The chain employs TRBV20-1 and TRBJ1-1; D is unresolved. The germline V gene has CDR1 DFQATT and CDR2 SNEGSKA (reference sequence). Trimming stripped 5 bases from V and 5 bases from J, with 18 bases between. The CDR3 sequence is 14 residues long. The CDR3 region has the DNA TGCAGTGCTCGGGCCCGGGGAAAGTGGACTGAAGCTTTCTTT. Translation gives CSARARGKWTEAFF.

The rearrangement joins TRBV29-1 to TRBJ2-5; TRBD2 matches 12 bases. CDR3 length: 14 amino acids. CDR1 is SQVTM and CDR2 is ANQGSEA in the germline V gene. The CDR3: CTVAGLAGQETQYF. CDR3 sequence (DNA): TGCACCGTCGCCGGACTAGCGGGACAAGAGACCCAGTACTTC.

The gene calls are TRBV10-3 and TRBJ2-7; TRBD1 aligns across 10 bases. Per the germline V gene, CDR1 is ENHRY and CDR2 is SYGVKD. With V trimmed by 6 bases and J by 6 bases, 8 bases remained unmatched. The CDR3 has 14 amino acids. CDR3 sequence (DNA): TGTGCCATCAGCCCCGGACAGGGGGTCGGCGAGCAGTACTTC. It is translated as CAISPGQGVGEQYF.

The chain combines TRBV28 with TRBJ2-1; TRBD1 aligns across 9 bases. V gave up 2 bases and J gave up 8 bases; unmatched junction bases: 7. Germline V gene lookup returns CDR1 MDHEN and CDR2 SYDVKM. There are 15 residues in the CDR3. CDR3 DNA: TGTGCCAGCAGTTTAACGGGACAGGGTAACGATGAGCAGTTCTTC. This sequence encodes CASSLTGQGNDEQFF.

This clonotype was seen more than once but under ten times. This chain links TRBV12-3 or TRBV12-4 with TRBJ2-1; tentatively, D is TRBD2 (5 bases). This CDR3 has 16 amino acids. V was trimmed by 4 bases and J by 8 bases, leaving 21 bases between them. The CDR3 sequence: CASSSRSATVGDEQFF. For the CDR3, the DNA is TGTGCCAGCAGTTCCCGCTCGGCTACAGTCGGGGATGAGCAGTTCTTC.

This chain uses TRBV3-1 with TRBJ2-1; 11 bases fit TRBD1. The V gene's germline CDR1 is LGHDT and CDR2 YNNKEL (reference sequence). The CDR3 sequence is 16 residues long. Trimming took 4 bases from V and 5 from J; bases not matched to a gene: 7. Here the CDR3 reads CASSRTGGNIDNEQFF. The CDR3 bases are TGTGCCAGCAGCCGGACAGGGGGCAACATCGACAATGAGCAGTTCTTC.

The J gene is TRBJ2-5, the V gene TRBV4-2; perhaps TRBD2 as D (5 bases). The length of the CDR3 is 14 residues. CDR1 and CDR2 from the germline V gene are LGHNA and YNFKEQ. V shed 1 base and J shed 5 bases, with 11 bases lying between them. The DNA for the CDR3 is TGTGCCAGCAGCCAAGGGCACGGGGAGGAGACCCAGTACTTC. It specifies CASSQGHGEETQYF.

Comments on this clonotype: A much bigger clone sits one base away, suggesting this may be a read error. The chain uses TRBV4-2 and TRBJ2-1; 7 bases map to TRBD2. This CDR3 contains 15 residues. V dropped 7 bases and J dropped 0; count of bases not matched to a gene: 6. Per the germline V gene, CDR1 is LGHNA and CDR2 is YNFKEQ. CDR3 bases: TGTGCCAGCAACGTAGGCGGGGGCTCCTACAATGAGCAGTTCTTC. Protein product: CASNVGGGSYNEQFF.

This chain uses TRBV20-1 with TRBJ1-2; D not resolved. V was pared by 1 base and J by 0 bases, with 6 bases between. There are 13 residues in the CDR3. The germline CDR1 and CDR2 sequences are DFQATT and SNEGSKA (reference sequence). The CDR3: CSARVQPNYGYTF. The DNA of the CDR3 is TGCAGTGCTAGAGTGCAGCCTAACTATGGCTACACCTTC.

The J gene is TRBJ2-5, the V gene TRBV15, with 11 bases identical to TRBD2. Matching the DNA end better, TRBJ2-7 makes the J call doubtful. CDR3 length: 16 residues. Germline lookup yields CDR1 LNHNV and CDR2 YYDKDF (reference sequence). CDR3 nucleotide sequence: TGTGCCACCAGCAGCTTTAGCGGGGGGGCCTCGAGCGAGCAGTACTTC. This codes for CATSSFSGGASSEQYF.

The chain carries TRBV14 and TRBJ2-1; 9 bases agree with TRBD2. The end of the DNA aligns better with TRBJ2-7, so the J call may be wrong. The CDR3 is 17 amino acids. CDR1 is SGHDN, CDR2 FVKESK, per germline. The CDR3 is CASSQGCGGRGDNEQYF. CDR3 bases: TGTGCCAGCAGCCAAGGCTGCGGCGGGAGGGGTGATAATGAGCAGTACTTC.

This clonotype turned up a few times. V is TRBV13 and J is TRBJ2-1; D is possibly TRBD1 (5 bases). The CDR3 length is 15 residues. V lost 2 bases to trimming and J lost 6 bases, with 14 bases between them. Looked up from germline, CDR1 is PRHDT and CDR2 is FYEKMQ (reference sequence). CDR3 in DNA: TGTGCCAGCAGCTTACAAGAGGCAGGGCCCAATGAGCAGTTCTTC. It is translated as CASSLQEAGPNEQFF.

The chain carries TRBV7-2 and TRBJ2-1, with 12 bases lining up with TRBD2. The trim removed 4 bases at V and 6 bases at J, leaving 7 bases unmatched. The CDR3 is made up of 16 amino acids. Germline CDR1 is SGHTA and CDR2 is FQGNSA. CDR3 DNA: TGTGCCAGCAGCTCCCCTAGCGGGGGGGCGTTCAATGAGCAGTTCTTC. It translates to CASSSPSGGAFNEQFF.

The genes are TRBV7-9 and TRBJ2-1; D possibly matches TRBD1 or TRBD2 (5 bases each). This CDR3 is built from 15 residues. Trimming stripped 8 bases from V and 3 bases from J, with 17 bases between. CDR1 is SEHNR, CDR2 FQNEAQ, per germline (reference sequence). The CDR3 region has the DNA TGTGCCAGCCTCACCGGGACGACAAACTACAATGAGCAGTTCTTC. The encoded protein is CASLTGTTNYNEQFF. Complete variable domain (other parts from reference TRBV7-9 and TRBJ2-1): DTGVSQNPRHKITKRGQNVTFRCDPISEHNRLYWYRQTLGQGPEFLTYFQNEAQLEKSRLLSDRFSAERPKGSFSTLEIQRTEQGDSAMYLCASLTGTTNYNEQFFGPGTRLTVL.